These 30 T cell receptor beta chains came from one sample sequenced in a study of blood T cell repertoires in COVID-19. This table comes from immunoSEQ multiplex PCR, and its TCRdb copy is limited to in-frame clones, with some not included. The profile shows about 60,000 clones, about 87% of them singletons. Specimen: peripheral blood. The receptors were gathered from a man between 60 and 70 years old with acute or convalescent COVID-19.

The rearrangement joins TRBV28 to TRBJ2-2, with 9 bases fitting TRBD2. The ends lost 7 bases at V and 5 bases at J; junction bases unmatched: 11. Germline V gives CDR1 MDHEN, CDR2 SYDVKM. This CDR3 has 16 amino acids. The CDR3, as DNA: TGTGCCAGCACGCCCCCGGCGGGACTAGCAACCGGGGAGCTGTTTTTT. It translates to CASTPPAGLATGELFF. The full variable domain, its missing parts supplied by reference TRBV28 and TRBJ2-2, is DVKVTQSSRYLVKRTGEKVFLECVQDMDHENMFWYRQDPGLGLRLIYFSYDVKMKEKGDIPEGYSVSREKKERFSLILESASTNQTSMYLCASTPPAGLATGELFFGEGSRLTVL.

The chain combines TRBV6-1 with TRBJ1-4; D is unresolved. Trimming pared 1 base from V and 8 bases from J, leaving 11 bases between. This CDR3 comprises 14 residues. CDR1 is MNHNS and CDR2 is SASEGT in the germline V gene. CDR3 sequence reads: CASSEVGSGEKLFF. CDR3 coding DNA: TGTGCCAGCAGTGAAGTAGGGAGTGGAGAAAAACTGTTTTTT.

This rearrangement joins TRBV29-1 to TRBJ1-4; 11 bases are a match to TRBD1. The CDR3 length is 13 residues. The V segment lost 6 bases and the J segment 7 bases; nucleotides outside the gene matches: 4. The germline CDR1 and CDR2 sequences are SQVTM and ANQGSEA. The CDR3 nucleotides are TGCAGCGTGCGGACAGGGGGCTTTGAAAAACTGTTTTTT. Translation gives CSVRTGGFEKLFF. Filled out from reference TRBV29-1 and TRBJ1-4, the complete variable domain reads SAVISQKPSRDICQRGTSLTIQCQVDSQVTMMFWYRQQPGQSLTLIATANQGSEATYESGFVIDKFPISRPNLTFSTLTVSNMSPEDSSIYLCSVRTGGFEKLFFGSGTQLSVL.

This chain links TRBV19 with TRBJ1-5; no definite D call. Trimming shortened V by 1 base and J by 5 bases, and 15 bases separated the two germline ends. Germline V gene lookup returns CDR1 LNHDA and CDR2 SQIVND (reference sequence). The CDR3 contains 16 residues. CDR3 amino acids: CASSIGPGLQHQPQHF. In DNA, the CDR3 is TGTGCCAGTAGTATAGGTCCAGGATTACAGCATCAGCCCCAGCATTTT.

This clone has a handful of counts. The genes are TRBV29-1 and TRBJ1-1; D call uncertain. This CDR3 has 13 amino acids. Trimming pared 4 bases from V and 6 bases from J, leaving 15 bases between. Germline loops: CDR1 SQVTM, CDR2 ANQGSEA. The CDR3 loop is CSVAGIPAAEAFF. The CDR3 DNA sequence: TGCAGCGTTGCGGGGATCCCGGCGGCTGAAGCTTTCTTT.

The rearrangement joins TRBV24-1 to TRBJ1-3; no clear D. There are 13 residues in the CDR3. The V gene lost 6 bases and the J gene lost 0 bases, with 5 bases spanning the gap. Germline CDR1 and CDR2: KGHDR and SFDVKD. CDR3: CATSSSSGNTIYF. The CDR3, as DNA: TGTGCCACCAGTTCGAGCTCTGGAAACACCATATATTTT.

This clone occurred a few times. V is TRBV6-1 and J is TRBJ1-1, with 9 nucleotides matching TRBD1. V was pared by 4 bases and J by 0 bases, with 9 bases of the junction left unmatched. Germline V gene data show CDR1 as MNHNS and CDR2 as SASEGT. CDR3 length: 17 residues. The CDR3 nucleotides read TGTGCCAGCAGTGGGGACAGGGCCATGCGAATGAACACTGAAGCTTTCTTT. Its protein is CASSGDRAMRMNTEAFF.

The gene calls are TRBV9 and TRBJ2-5, with D possibly matching TRBD2 (5 bases). Germline V gives CDR1 SGDLS, CDR2 YYNGEE. Trimming removed 4 bases from V and 1 base from J, with 14 bases in between. This CDR3 region has 15 residues. In nucleotides, the CDR3 is TGTGCCAGCAGCCCAACCTCTAGCCGCCAAGAGACCCAGTACTTC. Protein product: CASSPTSSRQETQYF.

This chain joins TRBV28 and TRBJ1-5; D call uncertain. This CDR3 region has 12 residues. The germline V and J ends were trimmed by 7 bases and 7 bases, with 11 bases remaining between them. Germline-derived CDR1 and CDR2 are MDHEN and SYDVKM. The CDR3 DNA follows: TGTGCCAGCACCCTGGAGGGACAGCCCCAGCATTTT. It codes for CASTLEGQPQHF. The whole variable domain, filled in from reference TRBV28 and TRBJ1-5, reads DVKVTQSSRYLVKRTGEKVFLECVQDMDHENMFWYRQDPGLGLRLIYFSYDVKMKEKGDIPEGYSVSREKKERFSLILESASTNQTSMYLCASTLEGQPQHFGDGTRLSIL.

The chain joins TRBV19 to TRBJ2-3, with 8 bases that match TRBD2. CDR1 and CDR2 (germline): LNHDA, SQIVND (reference sequence). This CDR3 comprises 15 residues. Germline trimming cut 6 bases from V and 7 bases from J; bases unmatched to any gene: 12. This CDR3 is CASSQVAGPRHTQYF. In DNA, the CDR3 is TGTGCCAGTAGCCAAGTAGCGGGGCCTCGGCATACGCAGTATTTT.

The genes are TRBV7-9 and TRBJ1-1, with TRBD1 matching 9 bases. This CDR3 has 15 amino acids. Germline lookup yields CDR1 SEHNR and CDR2 FQNEAQ (reference sequence). The V segment lost 0 bases and the J segment 4 bases; nucleotides outside the gene matches: 3. The CDR3 region is CASSLAPTGGTEAFF. The CDR3, as DNA: TGTGCCAGCAGCTTAGCGCCGACAGGGGGCACTGAAGCTTTCTTT.

The rearrangement joins TRBV30 to TRBJ2-7; D is perhaps TRBD2 (5 bases). V gave up 4 bases and J gave up 6 bases, with 16 bases separating them. This CDR3 contains 13 residues. Germline CDR1 and CDR2: GTSNPN and SVGIG (reference sequence). The CDR3 DNA is TGTGCCTGGACCGCACGGCCCGAGGGCGAGCAGTACTTC. It encodes CAWTARPEGEQYF.

The CDR3 sequence: CASTLGGTGNQPQHF. CDR3 coding DNA: TGTGCCAGTACCCTAGGGGGTACGGGCAATCAGCCCCAGCATTTT. V is TRBV19 and J is TRBJ1-5, with TRBD1 as a possible D gene (6 bases). Germline loops: CDR1 LNHDA, CDR2 SQIVND (reference sequence). This CDR3 region has 15 residues. V lost 7 bases and J lost 2, with 15 bases in between.

The V and J genes are TRBV6-5 and TRBJ2-7; 7 positions match TRBD1. J was trimmed by 4 bases and V by 7 bases; bases with no gene match: 10. Per germline, CDR1 MNHEY and CDR2 SVGAGI. The CDR3 length is 14 residues. CDR3 nucleotides: TGTGCCAGCACTCCGAGACAGGGTAGTTACGAGCAGTACTTC. Its translation: CASTPRQGSYEQYF.

The chain combines TRBV3-1 (or the pseudogene TRBV3-2) with TRBJ1-1; the match to TRBD1 covers 7 bases. After removal of 3 bases from V and 4 bases from J, the junction contained 8 bases not matched to a gene. Germline V gives CDR1 LGHDT, CDR2 YNNKEL (reference sequence). CDR3 length: 15 amino acids. CDR3 in amino acids: CASSHGRGSGTEAFF. The CDR3, as DNA: TGTGCCAGCAGCCATGGCAGGGGGTCGGGCACTGAAGCTTTCTTT.

The chain carries TRBV27 and TRBJ1-5; D is unresolved. Germline V gene data show CDR1 as MNHEY and CDR2 as SMNVEV (reference sequence). Deletions cut 8 bases from V and 6 bases from J, with 11 bases between. The CDR3 sequence is 12 residues long. CDR3 loop: CASGVWSQPQHF. CDR3 coding DNA: TGTGCCAGCGGAGTTTGGAGTCAGCCCCAGCATTTT.

This clone was picked up a small number of times. The chain employs TRBV28 and TRBJ1-5; possible D gene TRBD1, 5 bases. V shed 4 bases and J shed 5 bases, with 12 bases lying between them. Germline lookup yields CDR1 MDHEN and CDR2 SYDVKM. This CDR3 spans 14 amino acids. The CDR3 is CASSSGEGDQPQHF. In nucleotides, the CDR3 is TGTGCCAGCAGTTCGGGGGAGGGTGATCAGCCCCAGCATTTT.

The rearrangement uses TRBV7-2 and TRBJ1-3, with D maybe TRBD1 (5 bases). The CDR3 runs to 17 residues. Germline CDR1 SGHTA, CDR2 FQGNSA. Between the trimmed V and J ends, which lost 5 bases and 0 bases, there was a span of 17 bases. CDR3 protein: CASSPRGGGDSGNTIYF. The DNA of the CDR3 is TGTGCCAGCAGCCCCCGGGGGGGAGGGGACTCTGGAAACACCATATATTTT.

The chain is built from TRBV5-1 and TRBJ1-6; D gene ambiguous. The CDR3 contains 17 residues. V was shortened by 5 bases and J by 0 bases, with 15 bases between the two germline ends. Looked up from germline, CDR1 is SGHRS and CDR2 is YFSETQ. In DNA, the CDR3 is TGCGCCAGCAGAACCTCAGGTGAAAGCTCCTATAATTCACCCCTCCACTTT. Its protein product is CASRTSGESSYNSPLHF.

The chain has TRBV27 and TRBJ1-6; D gene unclear. Germline V CDR1 and CDR2: MNHEY, SMNVEV (reference sequence). The CDR3 is made up of 12 amino acids. Trimming took off 4 bases at V and 10 bases at J, with 8 bases between the two ends. CDR3 loop: CASSSRGSPLHF. DNA of the CDR3: TGTGCCAGCAGTTCCCGAGGATCACCCCTCCACTTT.

The V gene is TRBV10-3, the J gene TRBJ2-4; no firm D call. V was trimmed by 0 bases and J by 0 bases, leaving 9 bases between them. CDR3 length equals 16 residues. Germline V gives CDR1 ENHRY, CDR2 SYGVKD. The CDR3 DNA reads as TGTGCCATCAGTGAGTCTGCTGCTACAGCCAAAAACATTCAGTACTTC. This sequence encodes CAISESAATAKNIQYF.

The rearrangement links TRBV27 to TRBJ1-5, with D possibly TRBD1 on 6 matching bases. CDR1 is MNHEY, CDR2 SMNVEV, per germline (reference sequence). The CDR3 is made up of 15 amino acids. V gave up 2 bases and J gave up 3 bases, with 11 bases separating them. The CDR3 DNA is TGTGCCAGCAGTTTAAAACAGGGCCTCAATCAGCCCCAGCATTTT. Its translation is CASSLKQGLNQPQHF.

This clone came up a few times. V usage is TRBV4-2 and J usage is TRBJ2-2; 13 positions match TRBD2. This CDR3 is built from 18 residues. Germline V lookup: CDR1 LGHNA, CDR2 YNFKEQ. J gave up 8 bases and V 2 bases, and 11 bases lay outside the gene matches. The CDR3 reads CASSQPGTSGTTRGELFF. DNA of the CDR3: TGTGCCAGCAGCCAACCAGGGACTAGCGGGACTACTCGGGGGGAGCTGTTTTTT.

The chain has TRBV28 and TRBJ1-4, with unresolved D. V lost 6 bases and J 1 base, leaving 12 bases between the germline ends. The CDR3 runs to 15 residues. Germline CDR1 MDHEN, CDR2 SYDVKM. In DNA form, the CDR3 reads TGTGCCAGCAGCTCAACCGGTCGAACTAATGAAAAACTGTTTTTT. Encoded protein: CASSSTGRTNEKLFF.

This chain connects TRBV4-1 to TRBJ1-3, with TRBD1 matching over 9 bases. The CDR3 length is 16 residues. Trimming at V came to 3 bases and at J to 0 bases, leaving 3 bases not matched to a gene. The germline V gene encodes CDR1 MGHRA and CDR2 YSYEKL. In nucleotides, the CDR3 is TGCGCCAGCAGCCAGGAGACAGGGGGCTCTGGAAACACCATATATTTT. This codes for CASSQETGGSGNTIYF.

The gene calls are TRBV30 and TRBJ1-1; no firm D call. The CDR3 has 11 residues. V was trimmed by 7 bases and J by 1 base, leaving 7 bases between them. CDR1 is GTSNPN and CDR2 is SVGIG in the germline V gene (reference sequence). The CDR3 DNA follows: TGTGCCTCTCAGGCGAACACTGAAGCTTTCTTT. Its translation: CASQANTEAFF.

This sequence joins TRBV12-3 or TRBV12-4 and TRBJ1-1; 8 bases agree with TRBD1. The CDR3 runs 12 residues. J was trimmed by 8 bases and V by 5 bases; bases with no gene match: 4. CDR3 nucleotide sequence: TGTGCCAGCAGTCCTACAGGGGGAGAAGCTTTCTTT. It codes for CASSPTGGEAFF.

The V call is TRBV9, the J call TRBJ2-2, with D perhaps TRBD1 (6 bases). The CDR3 is 15 residues long. Trimming removed 0 bases at V and 5 bases at J, with 11 bases between. CDR1 and CDR2 (germline): SGDLS, YYNGEE. The CDR3 loop reads CASSVGPGATGELFF. CDR3 coding DNA: TGTGCCAGCAGCGTAGGCCCAGGGGCGACCGGGGAGCTGTTTTTT.

This chain joins TRBV5-6 and TRBJ1-4, with a weak D call TRBD1 (5 bases). This CDR3 comprises 14 residues. Trimming shortened V by 0 bases and J by 5 bases, and 8 bases separated the two germline ends. Germline V CDR1 and CDR2: SGHDT, YYEEEE. The CDR3 loop is CASSLGQMNEKLFF. The CDR3 DNA sequence: TGTGCCAGCAGCTTGGGACAGATGAATGAAAAACTGTTTTTT.

This clone turned up a few times. V gene TRBV7-9 combines with J gene TRBJ1-5, with a possible D match to TRBD1 (6 bases). This CDR3 comprises 14 residues. Germline V CDR1 and CDR2: SEHNR, FQNEAQ (reference sequence). Between the trimmed V and J ends, which lost 4 bases and 3 bases, there was a span of 10 bases. CDR3 DNA sequence: TGTGCCAGCAGCTCCATGGGGGCCAATCAGCCCCAGCATTTT. Translation: CASSSMGANQPQHF.